This TCR beta chain was recovered during a study of shared clonotypes between healthy human individuals. For the study at large: Researchers drew samples from two women and a few men aged 18 to 49.

Assay: immunoSEQ multiplex PCR; the TCRdb copy retains only in-frame clones and omits some. In the table there are about 2 million clones, over 85% of which are singletons. The CDR3 totals 16 residues. V lost 2 bases, J lost 1 base, and 7 bases stayed unmatched. Germline CDR1 reads LGHNA; CDR2 reads YNFKEQ. The chain has TRBV4-2 and TRBJ2-5; 7 bases are shared with TRBD2. The specimen sequenced was naive CD4+ T cells sorted from blood. Noted subset: CD45RA+ positively selected. The sequence was collected from a man aged 18-30 years in good health. Here the CDR3 reads CASSQQISGSQETQYF. As DNA, the CDR3 is TGTGCCAGCAGCCAACAGATTAGCGGGTCCCAAGAGACCCAGTACTTC.